The T cell receptor (beta chain) under discussion was sequenced for a study of spatial heterogeneity in lung cancer. In the study overall: In raw reads, more than 9.5 appearances on average were recorded for each unique TCR and UMI combination.

The library protocol tagged each TCR cDNA with a unique molecular identifier. TCRdb re-called the 5' RACE reads with MiXCR, one entry per CDR3 protein. The sample consists of roughly 120,000 distinct CDR3 sequences, 12% of them appearing once. Germline V CDR1 and CDR2: SGHRS, YFSETQ. The V end lost 0 bases, the J end lost 5 bases, and 15 bases lay between the germline ends. CDR3 length: 15 residues. As for time point: blood at routine non-recurrence follow-up after resection. Sequencing of whole RNA from tumor, nontumor lung or frozen PBMC involved no sorting. The receptor was isolated from a male donor with early-stage non-small cell lung cancer. The sample consisted of PBMCs, taken at follow-up. This chain links TRBV5-1 with TRBJ2-7, with a possible D match to TRBD1 (6 bases). Here the CDR3 reads CASSLATRGDNEQYF. CDR3 nucleotide sequence: TGCGCCAGCAGCTTGGCCACCCGAGGGGACAACGAGCAGTACTTC.